The present T cell receptor beta chain was sequenced within a study of T cell responses to AZD1222 COVID-19 vaccine. General study findings and limits: Baseline seropositivity characterized only a handful of AZD1222 recipients. The donors showed a predominance of white British ancestry and of females, with possible underestimation of clonal diversity.

The germline V and J ends were trimmed by 2 bases and 4 bases, with 15 bases remaining between them. This CDR3 has 15 residues. Germline lookup yields CDR1 LNHDA and CDR2 SQIVND (reference sequence). To note about this clone: Its specificity is unknown.

Sequenced by immunoSEQ multiplex PCR; TCRdb stores in-frame clones only, minus some. The data contain 200,000 or so clones, more than 75% of them singletons. This receptor was obtained from an adult in good health. The source was peripheral blood, collected on day 0 of AZD1222 vaccination. The chain links TRBV19 to TRBJ2-7; D is unresolved. CDR3 in DNA: TGTGCCAGTAGTATATACGTGGGGTTCGGATACGAGCAGTACTTC. It translates to CASSIYVGFGYEQYF.